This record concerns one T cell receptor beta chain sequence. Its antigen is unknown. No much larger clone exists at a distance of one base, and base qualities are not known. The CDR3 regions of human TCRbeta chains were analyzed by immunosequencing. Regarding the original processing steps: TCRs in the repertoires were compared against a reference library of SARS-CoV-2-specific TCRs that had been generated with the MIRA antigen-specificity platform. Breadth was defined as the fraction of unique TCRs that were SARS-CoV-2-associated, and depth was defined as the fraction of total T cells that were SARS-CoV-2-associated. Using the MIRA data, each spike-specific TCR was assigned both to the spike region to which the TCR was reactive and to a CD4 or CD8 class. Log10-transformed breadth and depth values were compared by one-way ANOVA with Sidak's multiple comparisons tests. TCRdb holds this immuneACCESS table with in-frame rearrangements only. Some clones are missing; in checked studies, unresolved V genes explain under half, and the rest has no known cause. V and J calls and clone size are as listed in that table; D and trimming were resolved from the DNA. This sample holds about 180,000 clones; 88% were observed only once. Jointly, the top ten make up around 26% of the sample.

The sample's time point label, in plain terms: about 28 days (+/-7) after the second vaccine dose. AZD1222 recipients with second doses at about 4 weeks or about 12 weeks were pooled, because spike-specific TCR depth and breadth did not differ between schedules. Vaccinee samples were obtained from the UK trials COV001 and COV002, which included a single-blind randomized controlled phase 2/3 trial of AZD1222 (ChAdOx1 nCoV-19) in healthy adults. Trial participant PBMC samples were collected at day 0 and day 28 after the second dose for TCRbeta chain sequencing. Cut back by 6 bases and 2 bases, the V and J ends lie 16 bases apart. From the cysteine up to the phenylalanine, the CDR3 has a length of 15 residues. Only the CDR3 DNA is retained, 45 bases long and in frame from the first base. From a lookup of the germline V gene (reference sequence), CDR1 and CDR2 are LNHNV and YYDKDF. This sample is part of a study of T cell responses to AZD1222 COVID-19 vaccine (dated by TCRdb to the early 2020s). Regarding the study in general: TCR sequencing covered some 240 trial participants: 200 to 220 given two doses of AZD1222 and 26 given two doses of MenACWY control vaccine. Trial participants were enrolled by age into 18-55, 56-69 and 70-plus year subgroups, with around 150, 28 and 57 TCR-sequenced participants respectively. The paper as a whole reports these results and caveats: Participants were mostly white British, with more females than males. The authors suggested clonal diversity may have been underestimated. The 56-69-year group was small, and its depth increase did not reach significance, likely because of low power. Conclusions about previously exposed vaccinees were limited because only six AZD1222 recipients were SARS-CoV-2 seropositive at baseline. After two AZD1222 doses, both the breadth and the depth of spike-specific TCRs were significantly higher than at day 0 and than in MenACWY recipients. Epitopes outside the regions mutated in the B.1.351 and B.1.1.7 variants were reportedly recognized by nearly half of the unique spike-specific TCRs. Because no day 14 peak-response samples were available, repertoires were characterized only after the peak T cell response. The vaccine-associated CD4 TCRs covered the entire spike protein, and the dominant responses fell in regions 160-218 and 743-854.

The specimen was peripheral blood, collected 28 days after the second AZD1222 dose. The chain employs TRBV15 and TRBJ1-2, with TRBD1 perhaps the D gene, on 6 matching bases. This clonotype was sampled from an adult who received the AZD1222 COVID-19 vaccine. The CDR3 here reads CATSRAGTPNYGYTF. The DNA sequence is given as TGTGCCACCAGTAGGGCAGGGACACCGAACTATGGCTACACCTTC.